The rows below give T cell receptor beta chains drawn from one sample of a study of blood T cell repertoires in COVID-19. The repertoire was sequenced with immunoSEQ multiplex PCR; TCRdb's copy has only in-frame clones and lacks some. The sample yields over 150,000 clones, roughly 93% seen once. What was sequenced was peripheral blood. The receptors derive from a man younger than 30 with acute or convalescent COVID-19. The CDR3 runs from the conserved cysteine through the conserved F or W. D genes are given only for firm matches. Clone size is given for some rows only: seen once, a few or many times, or a class if the clone is expanded.

.	TRBV7-2	.	TRBJ2-7	CASSLASQGRNEQYF	TGTGCCAGCAGCTTAGCGTCACAGGGCAGGAACGAGCAGTACTTC
.	TRBV6-5	.	TRBJ2-7	CASSSPRSEQYF	TGTGCCAGCAGTTCTCCTAGATCCGAGCAGTACTTC
.	TRBV5-4	.	TRBJ1-2	CASSLDRDYGYTF	TGTGCCAGCAGCTTGGACAGGGACTATGGCTACACCTTC
.	TRBV7-2	.	TRBJ1-5	CASTTDYSNQPQHF	TGTGCCAGCACGACAGATTATAGCAATCAGCCCCAGCATTTT
.	TRBV5-1	.	TRBJ2-7	CASSLASGRSSYEQYF	TGCGCCAGCAGCTTGGCCAGCGGAAGGAGCTCCTACGAGCAGTACTTC
.	TRBV5-1	TRBD1	TRBJ1-2	CASSPSDRDDGYTF	TGCGCCAGCAGCCCATCGGACAGGGATGATGGCTACACCTTC
.	TRBV6-5	TRBD1	TRBJ2-1	CASTRTGVYNEQFF	TGTGCCAGCACAAGGACAGGTGTTTACAATGAGCAGTTCTTC
.	TRBV7-6	.	TRBJ1-1	CASSALQFTLNTEAFF	TGTGCCAGCAGCGCTCTACAGTTTACCTTGAACACTGAAGCTTTCTTT
.	TRBV18	.	TRBJ2-7	CASSPQTVSAYEQYF	TGTGCCAGCTCACCACAAACAGTTTCGGCGTACGAGCAGTACTTC
many	TRBV24-1	.	TRBJ1-5	CATSVGARGDQPQHF	TGTGCCACCAGTGTCGGGGCCAGGGGAGATCAGCCCCAGCATTTT